A selection of T cell receptor beta chains follows, all from one sample in a study of early T cells in non-severe SARS-CoV-2 infection. TCRdb redid the calling of the 5' RACE reads with MiXCR, one entry per CDR3 protein. The data contain fewer than 55,000 distinct CDR3 sequences, roughly 4.2% of them singletons. Sequencing input: whole blood. Receptor source: an adult who was a healthcare worker with PCR-confirmed SARS-CoV-2 infection or an uninfected control (not recorded which). Each CDR3 is given without its conserved first and last residue. The size of a clone is reported for some rows only, either as once, few or many, or as a class for expanded clones.

size,J,V,CDR3
many,TRBJ2-1,TRBV18,ASSESGTSGRETYNEQF
.,TRBJ2-7,TRBV11-2,ASSPSPSGPEY
.,TRBJ2-5,TRBV4-1,ASSQVAGGTKETQY
many,TRBJ2-7,TRBV7-9,ASSLASGGYEQY
many,TRBJ2-1,TRBV27,ASRNPLSGSYNEQF
many,TRBJ2-3,TRBV7-9,ASSDSMSAGGRAQY
many,TRBJ2-3,TRBV19,ASSDDSSKRQY
many,TRBJ2-1,TRBV29-1,SVRPGDRNEQF
many,TRBJ1-2,TRBV28,ASTSTGTYGYT
many,TRBJ2-1,TRBV12-3/TRBV12-4,ASSLGGVYNEQF
many,TRBJ2-5,TRBV19,ASSIEFAYQETQY
many,TRBJ2-2,TRBV19,ASSLGGGPGELF
many,TRBJ2-5,TRBV12-3/TRBV12-4,ASSLGLAVETQY
many,TRBJ2-3,TRBV20-1,SARGGLAADTQY
many,TRBJ1-2,TRBV29-1,SVASTAGGYGYT
.,TRBJ2-7,TRBV11-2,ASSLDEQY
many,TRBJ2-7,TRBV4-1,ASSQVVGPLSYEQY
many,TRBJ2-1,TRBV24-1,ATSAGYNEQF
few,TRBJ1-3,TRBV12-3/TRBV12-4,ASGRNTIY
many,TRBJ1-1,TRBV28,ASRGPPNTEAF
few,TRBJ2-3,TRBV12-3/TRBV12-4,ASSSPLGHPDTQY
.,TRBJ2-5,TRBV9,ASSPTFQRLAGRIKETQY
many,TRBJ2-3,TRBV28,ASSLSRSGATDTQY
few,TRBJ2-7,TRBV6-1,ASSEAEEGFAYEQY
many,TRBJ1-6,TRBV6-5,ASSYSAANSPLH
many,TRBJ2-2,TRBV5-5,ASSSRQGRWTGELF
.,TRBJ1-5,TRBV11-2,ASSHRTDLSNQPQH
many,TRBJ2-7,TRBV2,ASSSGQGAHEQY
many,TRBJ2-3,TRBV19,ASSIGPLNTDTQY
few,TRBJ1-4,TRBV19,ASQNRDRALGGLF
.,TRBJ1-3,TRBV12-3/TRBV12-4,ASSTGFPGNTIY
many,TRBJ1-6,TRBV25-1,ASTSTLGNSPLH
many,TRBJ2-7,TRBV19,ASSIRASSYEQY
many,TRBJ2-7,TRBV18,ASSPEGITYEQY
many,TRBJ2-1,TRBV4-2,ASSQEAPRNEQF